This TCR beta chain was retrieved from a study of high-grade serous ovarian cancer treatment subgroups. Findings and limits, study-wide: Tumors within one patient showed repertoire similarity of about 0.095 to 0.79.

The count of this clone is one. The antigen is unknown. Sequenced by immunoSEQ multiplex PCR; TCRdb stores in-frame clones only, minus some. Among approximately 6,200 clones, roughly three quarters were seen once, and the ten largest hold roughly 8%. V lost 1 base and J 8 bases, leaving 11 bases between the germline ends. The CDR3 length is 14 residues. The tumor samples were collected prior to definitive surgery or chemotherapy. This TCR derives from a human donor with high-grade serous ovarian cancer. The V call is TRBV23-1, the J call TRBJ2-2, with TRBD2 as a possible D gene (7 bases). TRBV23-1 is placed among ORFs of uncertain function. Sequenced sample: tumor tissue. CDR3 sequence: CASSQLGGRGELFF. In nucleotides, the CDR3 is TGCGCCAGCAGTCAATTGGGGGGGCGTGGGGAGCTGTTTTTT.